This TCR beta chain was recorded in a study of response to subunit inactivated influenza vaccine. Study outcomes and limitations: That few new T cells are recruited by each seasonal influenza vaccination was the authors' suggestion.

Germline CDR1 MGHDK, CDR2 SYGVNS. The CDR3 covers 15 residues. Trimming took off 1 base at V and 4 bases at J, with 8 bases between the two ends. For this clonotype: Antigen unknown.

MiXCR was run by TCRdb on the RT-PCR reads, yielding one entry per CDR3 protein. The sample has over 650,000 distinct CDR3 sequences, around a sixth seen once. The TCR was taken from a man aged 50 to 59 who received an inactivated influenza vaccine. The specimen comprised PBMCs from blood, sampled 4 to 6 days after vaccination. The chain combines TRBV25-1 with TRBJ2-6; TRBD1 or TRBD2 may be the D gene (5 bases each). This CDR3 is CASSEWGYGANVLTF. Here the CDR3 DNA reads TGTGCCAGCAGTGAATGGGGGTACGGGGCCAACGTCCTGACTTTC. Filled out from reference TRBV25-1 and TRBJ2-6, the complete variable domain reads EADIYQTPRYLVIGTGKKITLECSQTMGHDKMYWYQQDPGMELHLIHYSYGVNSTEKGDLSSESTVSRIRTEHFPLTLESARPSHTSQYLCASSEWGYGANVLTFGAGSRLTVL.